Here is one T cell receptor (beta chain) with its context. Repertoires were generated with immunoSEQ multiplex PCR, while TCRdb's copy carries only in-frame clones and drops some. This table has approximately 80,000 clones, roughly 88% appearing once. There are 13 residues in the CDR3. Germline lookup yields CDR1 SGHDT and CDR2 YYEEEE. The ends were cut back, 5 bases at V and 1 base at J, with 8 bases in the middle. The data were obtained in a study of blood T cell repertoires in COVID-19. The chain recombines TRBV5-6 with TRBJ2-3; the D is unclear. This receptor was identified in a man aged 50 to 60 with active COVID-19. Sequences were obtained from peripheral blood. CDR3 amino acids: CASSLHGTDTQYF. CDR3 in DNA: TGTGCCAGCAGTTTACACGGCACAGATACGCAGTATTTT.